Below are 26 T cell receptor beta chains sequenced from a single sample in a study of CD8 T cells in ankylosing spondylitis. Whole-study results and caveats: A TCR beta motif of several highly homologous variants seemed to mark ankylosing spondylitis blood.

Each CDR3 protein gets one entry after TCRdb re-called the 5' RACE reads with MiXCR. The sample lists about 220,000 distinct CDR3 sequences; 15% to 20% were seen once. These receptors' antigens are unknown. Sequencing was done on a sample of blood, either unsorted or a sorted T cell fraction (not recorded which). The receptors were gathered from a male donor with ankylosing spondylitis.

The chain joins TRBV14 to TRBJ2-1; possible D gene TRBD2, 6 bases. The V end was cut by 7 bases, the J end by 2 bases, with 27 bases between. Germline V gene sequence: CDR1 SGHDN, CDR2 FVKESK. CDR3 length equals 19 residues. DNA for the CDR3: TGTGCCAGCATGCCGGGACTCTCTTCCCTCCCTTTTACCTACAATGAGCAGTTCTTC. It encodes CASMPGLSSLPFTYNEQFF.

V is TRBV4-3 and J is TRBJ2-5; the D is unclear. The CDR3 has 13 amino acids. Germline V gene lookup returns CDR1 LGHNA and CDR2 YSLEER. V gave up 0 bases and J gave up 5 bases, with 7 bases separating them. The CDR3 DNA is TGCGCCAGCAGCCAAGATAAAGGCGAGACCCAGTACTTC. Translating gives CASSQDKGETQYF.

This chain links TRBV6-2 or TRBV6-3 with TRBJ2-1; the D is unclear. This CDR3 contains 13 residues. Germline CDR1 MNHEY, CDR2 SVGEGT. Trimming shortened V by 8 bases and J by 0 bases, and 8 bases separated the two germline ends. CDR3 DNA: TGTGCCAGCGCAGTTTCCTCCTACAATGAGCAGTTCTTC. Its protein product is CASAVSSYNEQFF.

CDR3 sequence: CASSPGTGEINYGYTF. For the CDR3, the DNA is TGTGCCAGCTCGCCCGGGACAGGAGAAATTAACTATGGCTACACCTTC. The chain has TRBV18 and TRBJ1-2; TRBD1 aligns across 8 bases. Germline V gene data show CDR1 as KGHSH and CDR2 as LQKENI. The CDR3 is 16 amino acids. Trimming took 6 bases from V and 1 from J; bases not matched to a gene: 10.

The chain combines TRBV20-1 with TRBJ2-7, with D possibly being TRBD2 (6 bases). The CDR3 sequence is 13 residues long. Germline CDR1 is DFQATT and CDR2 is SNEGSKA (reference sequence). V was trimmed by 4 bases and J by 3 bases, leaving 13 bases between them. The CDR3 nucleotides read TGCAGTGCTACCCACTTGGGGGGCTACGAGCAGTACTTC. Amino acid sequence: CSATHLGGYEQYF.

The chain carries TRBV19 and TRBJ1-3, with TRBD1 as a possible D gene (5 bases). Germline values: CDR1 LNHDA, CDR2 SQIVND (reference sequence). Trimming left V 7 bases short and J 0 bases short, with 10 bases between. This CDR3 has 14 amino acids. The CDR3 nucleotides read TGTGCCAGTACTGGGACGGTCTCTGGAAACACCATATATTTT. Translating it yields CASTGTVSGNTIYF.

The chain has TRBV6-1 and TRBJ1-6, with TRBD1 matching 7 bases. V trimming: 6 bases; J trimming: 6 bases; junction bases outside the gene matches: 2. Germline V gives CDR1 MNHNS, CDR2 SASEGT. The CDR3 sequence is 13 residues long. The CDR3 protein is CASRAGGNSPLHF. In DNA, the CDR3 is TGTGCCAGCAGGGCAGGGGGTAATTCACCCCTCCACTTT.

This chain uses TRBV9 with TRBJ2-1; D is perhaps TRBD2 (6 bases). CDR1 is SGDLS, CDR2 YYNGEE, per germline. Trimming took off 3 bases at V and 4 bases at J, with 14 bases between the two ends. The CDR3 has 15 residues. The CDR3 spells CASSEWASAYNEQFF. DNA of the CDR3: TGTGCCAGCAGCGAGTGGGCTAGCGCGTACAATGAGCAGTTCTTC.

The chain joins TRBV7-9 to TRBJ2-7; D possibly corresponds to TRBD2 (5 bases). The germline gives CDR1 SEHNR, CDR2 FQNEAQ (reference sequence). Trimming left V 4 bases short and J 5 bases short, with 18 bases between. The CDR3 has 15 amino acids. The CDR3, as DNA: TGTGCCAGCAGCTCCAACGTGGGTGTCGGGGACGAGCAGTACTTC. Protein product: CASSSNVGVGDEQYF.

The chain uses TRBV9 and TRBJ2-3; the match to TRBD2 covers 11 bases. CDR1 is SGDLS and CDR2 is YYNGEE in the germline V gene. V lost 3 bases and J lost 2; bases outside the gene matches: 2. The CDR3 extends over 15 amino acids. CDR3 coding DNA: TGTGCCAGCAGCGGGGGACTAGCGGCCACAGATACGCAGTATTTT. Amino acids: CASSGGLAATDTQYF.

This clonotype was observed a few times. The genes are TRBV27 and TRBJ2-2; 9 nucleotides line up with TRBD2. V gave up 7 bases and J gave up 4 bases; unmatched junction bases: 10. The CDR3 length is 16 residues. Per the germline V gene, CDR1 is MNHEY and CDR2 is SMNVEV (reference sequence). The CDR3 protein is CASTQGLAGFTGELFF. The CDR3 bases are TGTGCCAGCACCCAGGGGCTAGCGGGATTCACCGGGGAGCTGTTTTTT.

The V and J genes are TRBV5-1 and TRBJ1-5; no reliable D call. Trimming removed 3 bases at V and 6 bases at J, with 10 bases between. The V gene's germline CDR1 is SGHRS and CDR2 YFSETQ. The CDR3 loop spans 13 amino acids. CDR3 bases: TGCGCCAGCAGCTGGACGACGGGTCAGCCCCAGCATTTT. Its translation is CASSWTTGQPQHF. The full variable domain, completed using reference TRBV5-1 and TRBJ1-5, is KAGVTQTPRYLIKTRGQQVTLSCSPISGHRSVSWYQQTPGQGLQFLFEYFSETQRNKGNFPGRFSGRQFSNSRSEMNVSTLELGDSALYLCASSWTTGQPQHFGDGTRLSIL.

The CDR3: CASSQGLAGGNTQYF. The CDR3 coding sequence is TGTGCCAGCAGCCAGGGACTAGCGGGGGGAAATACGCAGTATTTT. J is TRBJ2-3 and V is TRBV7-8; TRBD2 agrees at 15 bases. CDR1 and CDR2 (germline): SGHVS, FQNEAQ. With 5 bases clipped from V and 7 bases from J, the junction kept 4 bases outside the gene matches. The CDR3 sequence is 15 residues long.

This clonotype came up many times. This chain uses TRBV24-1 with TRBJ2-7; D remains ambiguous. CDR3 length equals 15 residues. The germline gives CDR1 KGHDR, CDR2 SFDVKD. Trimming stripped 4 bases from V and 3 bases from J, with 15 bases between. The CDR3 nucleotides read TGTGCCACCAGTGACCTGACTGAGGCTCTCTACGAGCAGTACTTC. Amino acid sequence: CATSDLTEALYEQYF.

At least ten counts were recorded for this clonotype. The chain has TRBV29-1 and TRBJ2-3; TRBD2 matches 10 bases. The CDR3 length is 18 residues. V lost 4 bases, J lost 4 bases, and 17 bases stayed unmatched. Germline V gene data show CDR1 as SQVTM and CDR2 as ANQGSEA. The CDR3 protein is CSVGEPFPGLASADTQYF. The DNA of the CDR3 is TGCAGCGTTGGGGAGCCATTTCCGGGACTAGCGTCTGCAGATACGCAGTATTTT.

This clonotype appeared a few times. The chain has TRBV28 and TRBJ2-3; the D is unclear. V lost 4 bases and J lost 2, with 13 bases in between. Germline CDR1 is MDHEN and CDR2 is SYDVKM. The CDR3 contains 15 residues. The CDR3 loop reads CASSSDEENTDTQYF. In nucleotides, the CDR3 is TGTGCCAGCAGTTCGGACGAGGAAAACACAGATACGCAGTATTTT. Using reference TRBV28 and TRBJ2-3 for the parts outside the CDR3, the full variable domain is DVKVTQSSRYLVKRTGEKVFLECVQDMDHENMFWYRQDPGLGLRLIYFSYDVKMKEKGDIPEGYSVSREKKERFSLILESASTNQTSMYLCASSSDEENTDTQYFGPGTRLTVL.

The chain employs TRBV7-3 and TRBJ2-1; D perhaps matches TRBD2 (5 bases). V gave up 5 bases and J gave up 7 bases, with 12 bases separating them. Germline lookup yields CDR1 SGHTA and CDR2 FQGTGA. This CDR3 has 13 residues. CDR3 bases: TGTGCCAGCAGCCCCAACAGCGGAAATGAGCAGTTCTTC. This translates into CASSPNSGNEQFF. Using reference TRBV7-3 and TRBJ2-1 for the parts outside the CDR3, the full variable domain is GAGVSQTPSNKVTEKGKYVELRCDPISGHTALYWYRQSLGQGPEFLIYFQGTGAADDSGLPNDRFFAVRPEGSVSTLKIQRTERGDSAVYLCASSPNSGNEQFFGPGTRLTVL.

At least ten counts were recorded for this clonotype. The rearrangement joins TRBV5-1 to TRBJ2-7; D is ambiguous. Trimming left V 0 bases short and J 7 bases short, with 11 bases between. The germline CDR1 and CDR2 sequences are SGHRS and YFSETQ. The CDR3 totals 13 residues. CDR3 protein: CASSLEPAVEQYF. CDR3 in DNA: TGCGCCAGCAGCTTGGAGCCTGCAGTGGAGCAGTACTTC.

The chain recombines TRBV7-9 with TRBJ1-1; possibly TRBD1 for D (5 bases). Trimming took 2 bases from V and 4 from J, leaving 14 bases between them. This CDR3 region has 15 residues. Germline V gives CDR1 SEHNR, CDR2 FQNEAQ (reference sequence). CDR3 amino acids: CASSLSLGDGTEAFF. The CDR3 DNA sequence: TGTGCCAGCAGCTTATCTCTGGGGGACGGCACTGAAGCTTTCTTT.

The sample holds many counts of this clonotype. This chain joins TRBV5-5 and TRBJ2-3; D is uncertain. V lost 1 base to trimming and J lost 2 bases, with 5 bases between them. This CDR3 comprises 13 residues. Germline-derived CDR1 and CDR2 are SGHKS and YYEKEE (reference sequence). CDR3 protein: CASSLWDTDTQYF. CDR3 DNA sequence: TGTGCCAGCAGCTTGTGGGACACAGATACGCAGTATTTT.

The chain has TRBV3-1 and TRBJ2-7; 7 nucleotides agree with TRBD1. The V gene's germline CDR1 is LGHDT and CDR2 YNNKEL (reference sequence). CDR3 length: 16 amino acids. With V trimmed by 0 bases and J by 5 bases, 10 bases remained unmatched. The CDR3 coding sequence is TGTGCCAGCAGCCAAGATGTAGAGGGGGCGTCCCACGAGCAGTACTTC. This gives the protein CASSQDVEGASHEQYF.

This chain uses TRBV2 with TRBJ1-4, with 8 nucleotides matching TRBD1. In germline, CDR1 is SNHLY, CDR2 FYNNEI. The CDR3 covers 16 residues. The V and J ends lost 2 bases and 6 bases, in that order; junction bases with no gene match: 8. The CDR3 nucleotides read TGTGCCAGCAGTGAAAACCAGGACAGGGAGGATGAAAAACTGTTTTTT. Amino acid sequence: CASSENQDREDEKLFF.

J is TRBJ1-1 and V is TRBV5-4; the D is unclear. The CDR3 has 13 amino acids. The V gene's germline CDR1 is SGHNT and CDR2 YYREEE (reference sequence). V lost 0 bases to trimming and J lost 1 base, with 4 bases between them. This CDR3 reads CASSLDQNTEAFF. Here the CDR3 DNA reads TGTGCCAGCAGCTTGGACCAGAACACTGAAGCTTTCTTT. Supplemented by reference TRBV5-4 and TRBJ1-1, the full variable domain reads ETGVTQSPTHLIKTRGQQVTLRCSSQSGHNTVSWYQQALGQGPQFIFQYYREEENGRGNFPPRFSGLQFPNYSSELNVNALELDDSALYLCASSLDQNTEAFFGQGTRLTVV.

The chain couples TRBV20-1 to TRBJ1-1; D not certain. CDR3 length: 13 residues. Trimming took 0 bases from V and 7 from J, leaving 12 bases between them. The germline gives CDR1 DFQATT, CDR2 SNEGSKA (reference sequence). CDR3 residues: CSARDLPAGEAFF. CDR3 in DNA: TGCAGTGCTAGAGATCTACCAGCAGGTGAAGCTTTCTTT.

The V call is TRBV30, the J call TRBJ2-7, with D perhaps matching TRBD2 (5 bases). V was trimmed by 0 bases and J by 6 bases, leaving 12 bases between them. The CDR3 is 13 residues long. From germline, CDR1 is GTSNPN and CDR2 SVGIG (reference sequence). The chain's CDR3 is CAWSVDPSSEQYF. CDR3 nucleotides: TGTGCCTGGAGTGTAGATCCTAGCTCCGAGCAGTACTTC.

The chain uses TRBV6-4 and TRBJ2-3, with D possibly matching TRBD2 (6 bases). Germline CDR1 MRHNA, CDR2 SNTAGT. Trimming pared 0 bases from V and 0 bases from J, leaving 7 bases between. This CDR3 has 15 amino acids. CDR3 amino acids: CASSDSAGSTDTQYF. DNA for the CDR3: TGTGCCAGCAGTGACTCGGCGGGAAGCACAGATACGCAGTATTTT.